The present T cell receptor (beta chain) was sequenced within a study of CD8 T cells in Susac syndrome. TCR beta sequencing covered blood CD8+ and CD4+ T cells. Negative isolation was applied to CD8+ and CD4+ T cells, and FACS enrichment was applied to TEMRA cells. This clonotype was observed once. The target antigen is unknown. Study-wide findings and caveats: The authors acknowledged that their TCR sequencing and HLA analysis involved a relatively small number of individuals.

CDR3 length equals 12 residues. Germline CDR1 reads MNHNS; CDR2 reads SASEGT. The V end was cut by 4 bases, the J end by 5 bases, with 9 bases between. The RNA input was roughly 0.45 to 1 ug, and it was reverse transcribed with random hexamers. TCR beta CDR3 was amplified by immunoSEQ covering 54 Vbeta and 13 Jbeta. TCRdb recomputed calls from the immunoSEQ multiplex PCR reads with MiXCR, one row per CDR3 protein. This table has about 430,000 distinct CDR3 sequences, more than 70% appearing once. V and J are TRBV6-1 and TRBJ2-7; D gene uncertain. Input material: CD8+ T cells from PBMCs. This TCR derives from a human donor with multiple sclerosis. CDR3 region: CASSGTVDEQYF. In DNA form, the CDR3 reads TGTGCCAGCAGTGGTACAGTGGACGAGCAGTACTTC.